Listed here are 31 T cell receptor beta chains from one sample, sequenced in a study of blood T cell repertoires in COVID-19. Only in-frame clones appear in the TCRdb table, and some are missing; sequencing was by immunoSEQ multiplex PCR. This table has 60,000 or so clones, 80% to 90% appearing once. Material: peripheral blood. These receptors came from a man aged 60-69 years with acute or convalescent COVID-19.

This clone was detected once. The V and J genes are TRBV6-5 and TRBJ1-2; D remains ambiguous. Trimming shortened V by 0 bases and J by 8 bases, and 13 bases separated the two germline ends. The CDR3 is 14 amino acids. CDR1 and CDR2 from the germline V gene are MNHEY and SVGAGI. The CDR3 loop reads CASSYSGRWEGYTF. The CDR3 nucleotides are TGTGCCAGCAGTTACTCGGGTCGTTGGGAGGGCTACACCTTC.

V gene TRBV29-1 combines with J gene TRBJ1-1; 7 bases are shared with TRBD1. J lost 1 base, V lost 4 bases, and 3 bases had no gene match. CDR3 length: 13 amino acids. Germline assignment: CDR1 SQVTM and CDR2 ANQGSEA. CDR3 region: CSVVRQGNTEAFF. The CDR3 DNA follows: TGCAGCGTTGTCCGACAGGGGAACACTGAAGCTTTCTTT. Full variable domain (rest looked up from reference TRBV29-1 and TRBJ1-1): SAVISQKPSRDICQRGTSLTIQCQVDSQVTMMFWYRQQPGQSLTLIATANQGSEATYESGFVIDKFPISRPNLTFSTLTVSNMSPEDSSIYLCSVVRQGNTEAFFGQGTRLTVV.

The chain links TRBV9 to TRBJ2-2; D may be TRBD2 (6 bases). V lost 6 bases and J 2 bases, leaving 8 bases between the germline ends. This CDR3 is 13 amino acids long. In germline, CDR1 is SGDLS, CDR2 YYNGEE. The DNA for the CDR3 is TGTGCCAGCAAGGGAGGAAACACCGGGGAGCTGTTTTTT. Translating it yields CASKGGNTGELFF.

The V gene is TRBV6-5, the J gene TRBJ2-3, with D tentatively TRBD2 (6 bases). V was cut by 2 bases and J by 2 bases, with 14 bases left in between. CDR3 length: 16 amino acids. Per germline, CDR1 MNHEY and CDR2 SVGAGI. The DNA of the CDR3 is TGTGCCAGCAGTTACGCCTCCAGGGACTTCACAGATACGCAGTATTTT. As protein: CASSYASRDFTDTQYF.

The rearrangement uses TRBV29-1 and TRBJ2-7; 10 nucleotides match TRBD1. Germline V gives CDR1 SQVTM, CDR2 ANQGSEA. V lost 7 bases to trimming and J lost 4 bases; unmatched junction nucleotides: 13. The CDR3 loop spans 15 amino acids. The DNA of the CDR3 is TGCAGCGCCCGTGAAGCACGACAGGGGGCGTACGAGCAGTACTTC. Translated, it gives CSAREARQGAYEQYF.

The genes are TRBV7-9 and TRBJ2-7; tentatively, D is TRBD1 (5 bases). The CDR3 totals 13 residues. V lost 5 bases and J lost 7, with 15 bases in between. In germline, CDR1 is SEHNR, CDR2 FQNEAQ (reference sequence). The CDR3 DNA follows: TGTGCCAGCAGCCCCTCAGGGCCCGCTGAGCAGTACTTC. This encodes CASSPSGPAEQYF.

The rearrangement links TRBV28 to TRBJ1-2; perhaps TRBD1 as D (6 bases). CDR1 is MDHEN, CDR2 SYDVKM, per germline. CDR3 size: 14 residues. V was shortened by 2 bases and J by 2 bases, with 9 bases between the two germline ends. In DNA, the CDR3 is TGTGCCAGCAGTTTAACACAGGGAAACTATGGCTACACCTTC. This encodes CASSLTQGNYGYTF.

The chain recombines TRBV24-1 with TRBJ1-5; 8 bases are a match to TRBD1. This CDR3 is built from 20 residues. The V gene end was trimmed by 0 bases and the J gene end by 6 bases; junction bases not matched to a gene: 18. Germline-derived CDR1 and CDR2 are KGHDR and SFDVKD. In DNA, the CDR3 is TGTGCCACCAGTGATTTGCCCGCGGACAGGGATGAAGTAGTACGTCAGCCCCAGCATTTT. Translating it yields CATSDLPADRDEVVRQPQHF.

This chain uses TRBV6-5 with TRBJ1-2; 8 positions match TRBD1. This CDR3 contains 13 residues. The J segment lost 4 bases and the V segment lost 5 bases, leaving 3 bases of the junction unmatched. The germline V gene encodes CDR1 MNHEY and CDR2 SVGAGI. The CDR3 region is CASSRQGRYGYTF. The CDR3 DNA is TGTGCCAGCAGTCGACAGGGGCGCTATGGCTACACCTTC.

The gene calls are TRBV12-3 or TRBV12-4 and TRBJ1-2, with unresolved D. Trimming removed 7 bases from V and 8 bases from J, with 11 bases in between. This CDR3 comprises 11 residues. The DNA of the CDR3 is TGTGCCAGCAACCAAGCACGGGGCTACACCTTC. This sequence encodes CASNQARGYTF.

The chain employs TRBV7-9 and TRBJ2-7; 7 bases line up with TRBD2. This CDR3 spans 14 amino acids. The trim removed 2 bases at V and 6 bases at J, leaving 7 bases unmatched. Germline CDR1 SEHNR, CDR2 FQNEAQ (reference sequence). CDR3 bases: TGTGCCAGCAGCTTAAGCGGGGCGGTGGGCGAGCAGTACTTC. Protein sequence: CASSLSGAVGEQYF. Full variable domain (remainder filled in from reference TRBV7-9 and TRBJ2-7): DTGVSQNPRHKITKRGQNVTFRCDPISEHNRLYWYRQTLGQGPEFLTYFQNEAQLEKSRLLSDRFSAERPKGSFSTLEIQRTEQGDSAMYLCASSLSGAVGEQYFGPGTRLTVT.

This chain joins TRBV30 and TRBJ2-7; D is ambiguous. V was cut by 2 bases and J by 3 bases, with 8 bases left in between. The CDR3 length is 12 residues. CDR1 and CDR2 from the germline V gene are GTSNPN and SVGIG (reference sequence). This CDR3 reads CAWSRPGYEQYF. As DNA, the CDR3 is TGTGCCTGGAGTCGGCCAGGCTACGAGCAGTACTTC.

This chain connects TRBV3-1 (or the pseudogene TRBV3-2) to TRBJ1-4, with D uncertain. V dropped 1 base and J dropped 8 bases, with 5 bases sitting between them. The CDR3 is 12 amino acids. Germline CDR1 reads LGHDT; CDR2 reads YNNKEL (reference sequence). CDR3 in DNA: TGTGCCAGCAGCCAAGTACTAGAAAAACTGTTTTTT. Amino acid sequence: CASSQVLEKLFF.

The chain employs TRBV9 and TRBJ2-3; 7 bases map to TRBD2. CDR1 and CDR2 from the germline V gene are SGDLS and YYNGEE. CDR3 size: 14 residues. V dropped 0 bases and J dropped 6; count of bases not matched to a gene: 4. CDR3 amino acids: CASSVDGGFDTQYF. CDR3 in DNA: TGTGCCAGCAGCGTAGACGGGGGGTTCGATACGCAGTATTTT. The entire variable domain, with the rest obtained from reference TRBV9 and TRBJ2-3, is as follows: DSGVTQTPKHLITATGQRVTLRCSPRSGDLSVYWYQQSLDQGLQFLIQYYNGEERAKGNILERFSAQQFPDLHSELNLSSLELGDSALYFCASSVDGGFDTQYFGPGTRLTVL.

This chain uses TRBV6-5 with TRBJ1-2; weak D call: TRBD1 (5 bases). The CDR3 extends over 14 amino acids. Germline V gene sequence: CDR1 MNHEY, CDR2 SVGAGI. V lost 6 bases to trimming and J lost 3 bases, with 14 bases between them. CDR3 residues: CASSPGGTDYGYTF. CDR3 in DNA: TGTGCCAGCAGCCCGGGGGGGACCGACTATGGCTACACCTTC.

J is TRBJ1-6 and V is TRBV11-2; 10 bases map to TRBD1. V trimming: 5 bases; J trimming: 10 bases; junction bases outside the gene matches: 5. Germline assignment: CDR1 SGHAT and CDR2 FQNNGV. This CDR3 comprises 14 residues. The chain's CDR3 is CASSLGTGASPLHF. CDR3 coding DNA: TGTGCCAGCAGCCTAGGGACAGGGGCCTCACCCCTCCACTTT.

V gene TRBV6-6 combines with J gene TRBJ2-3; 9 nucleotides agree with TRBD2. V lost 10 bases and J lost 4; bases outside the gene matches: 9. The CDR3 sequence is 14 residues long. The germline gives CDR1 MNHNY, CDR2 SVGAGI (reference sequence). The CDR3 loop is CAIIGRGGPDTQYF. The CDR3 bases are TGTGCCATCATAGGGCGGGGGGGCCCAGATACGCAGTATTTT.

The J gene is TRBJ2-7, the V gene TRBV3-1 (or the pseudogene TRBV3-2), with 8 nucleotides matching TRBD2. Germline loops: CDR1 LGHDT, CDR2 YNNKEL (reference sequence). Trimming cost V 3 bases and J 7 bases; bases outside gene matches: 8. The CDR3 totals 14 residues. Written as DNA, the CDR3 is TGTGCCAGCAGCCATCTTGCCGGGGGGGGAGAGCAGTACTTC. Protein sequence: CASSHLAGGGEQYF.

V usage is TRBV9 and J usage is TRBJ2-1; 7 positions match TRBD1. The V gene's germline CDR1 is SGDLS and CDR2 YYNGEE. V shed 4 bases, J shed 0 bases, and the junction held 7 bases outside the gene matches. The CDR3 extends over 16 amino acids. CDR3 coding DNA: TGTGCCAGCAGCTCAAGGGGGCCTAGCTCCTACAATGAGCAGTTCTTC. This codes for CASSSRGPSSYNEQFF.

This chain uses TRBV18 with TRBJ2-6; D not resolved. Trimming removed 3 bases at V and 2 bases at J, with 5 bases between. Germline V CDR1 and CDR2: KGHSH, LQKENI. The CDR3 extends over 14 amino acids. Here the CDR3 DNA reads TGTGCCAGCTCACCCCCCGCTGGGGCCAACGTCCTGACTTTC. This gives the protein CASSPPAGANVLTF.

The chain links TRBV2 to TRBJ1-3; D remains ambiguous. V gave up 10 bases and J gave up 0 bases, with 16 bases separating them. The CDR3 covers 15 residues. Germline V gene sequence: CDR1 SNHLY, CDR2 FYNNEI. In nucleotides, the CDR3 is TGTGCCATCGAGCCGATTGTAAGCTCTGGAAACACCATATATTTT. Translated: CAIEPIVSSGNTIYF.

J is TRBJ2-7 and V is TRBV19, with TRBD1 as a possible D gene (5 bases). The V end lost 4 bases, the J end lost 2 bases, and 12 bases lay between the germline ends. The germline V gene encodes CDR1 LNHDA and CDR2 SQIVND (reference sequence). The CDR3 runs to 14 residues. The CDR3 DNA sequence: TGTGCCAGTAGTAGGGCCAGGGTTACCTACGAGCAGTACTTC. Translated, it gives CASSRARVTYEQYF.

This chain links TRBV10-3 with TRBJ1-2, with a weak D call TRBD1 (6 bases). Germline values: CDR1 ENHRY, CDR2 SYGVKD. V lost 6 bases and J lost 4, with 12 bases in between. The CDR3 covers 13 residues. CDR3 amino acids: CAISPGEGYGYTF. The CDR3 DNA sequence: TGTGCCATCAGCCCAGGGGAAGGCTATGGCTACACCTTC.

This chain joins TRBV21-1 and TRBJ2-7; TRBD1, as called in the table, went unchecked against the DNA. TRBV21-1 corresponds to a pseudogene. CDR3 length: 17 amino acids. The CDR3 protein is CASSSTVLGREYYEQYF. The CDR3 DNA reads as TGTGCCAGCAGCAGTACCGTTTTGGGCAGAGAATACTACGAGCAGTACTTC.

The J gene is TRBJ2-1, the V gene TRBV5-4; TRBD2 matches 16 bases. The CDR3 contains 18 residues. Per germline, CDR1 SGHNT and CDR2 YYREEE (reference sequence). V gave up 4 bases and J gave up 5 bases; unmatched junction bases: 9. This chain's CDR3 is CASSRGLAGGILHNEQFF. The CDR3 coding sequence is TGTGCCAGCAGCCGGGGACTAGCGGGGGGGATTTTGCACAATGAGCAGTTCTTC.

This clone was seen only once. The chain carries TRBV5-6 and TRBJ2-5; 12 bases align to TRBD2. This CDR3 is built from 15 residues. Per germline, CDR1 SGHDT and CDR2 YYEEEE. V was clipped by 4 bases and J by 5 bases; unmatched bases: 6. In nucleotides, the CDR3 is TGTGCCAGCAGCCCAACTAGCGGGGGGTTGGAGACCCAGTACTTC. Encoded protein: CASSPTSGGLETQYF.

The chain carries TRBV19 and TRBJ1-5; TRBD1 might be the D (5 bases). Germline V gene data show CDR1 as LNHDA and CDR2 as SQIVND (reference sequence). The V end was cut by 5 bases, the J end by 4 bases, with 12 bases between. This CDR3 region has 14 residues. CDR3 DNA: TGTGCCAGTAGTTGGGGGGGTTGGAATCAGCCCCAGCATTTT. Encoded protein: CASSWGGWNQPQHF.

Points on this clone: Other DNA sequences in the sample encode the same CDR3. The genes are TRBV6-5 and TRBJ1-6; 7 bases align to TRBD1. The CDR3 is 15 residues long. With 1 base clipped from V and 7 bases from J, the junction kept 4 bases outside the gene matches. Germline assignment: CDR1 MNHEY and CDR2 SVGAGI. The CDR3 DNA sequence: TGTGCCAGCAGTTACTTGTCCAGGGGGAATTCACCCCTCCACTTT. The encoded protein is CASSYLSRGNSPLHF.

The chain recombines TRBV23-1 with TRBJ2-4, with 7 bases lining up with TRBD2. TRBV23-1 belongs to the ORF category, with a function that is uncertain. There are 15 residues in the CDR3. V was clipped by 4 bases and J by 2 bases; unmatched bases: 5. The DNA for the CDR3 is TGCGCCAGCAGTCTTTGGGGAGGGACCAAAAACATTCAGTACTTC. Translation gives CASSLWGGTKNIQYF.

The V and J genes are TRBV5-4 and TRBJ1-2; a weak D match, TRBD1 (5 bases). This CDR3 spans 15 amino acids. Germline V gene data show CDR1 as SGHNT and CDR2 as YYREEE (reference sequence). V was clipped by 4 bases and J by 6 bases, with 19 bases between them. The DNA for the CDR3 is TGTGCCAGCAGCCCGGGCGGGGCAGGACATCATGGCTACACCTTC. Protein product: CASSPGGAGHHGYTF.

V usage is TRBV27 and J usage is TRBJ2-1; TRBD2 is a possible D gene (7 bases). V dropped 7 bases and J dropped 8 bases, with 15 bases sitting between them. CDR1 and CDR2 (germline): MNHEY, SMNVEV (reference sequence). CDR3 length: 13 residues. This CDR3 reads CASKRGAFYEQFF. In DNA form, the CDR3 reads TGTGCCAGCAAACGGGGGGCCTTTTATGAGCAGTTCTTC.